One sample yielded the 16 T cell receptor beta chains listed below, sequenced in a study of regulatory T cells in long-lasting Graves disease. With iRepertoire HTBI primers and Arm-PCR of CDR3 regions, TCR beta libraries were built. Via MiXCR, TCRdb re-called the multiplex PCR reads, giving one row per CDR3 protein. The sample includes fewer than 600,000 distinct CDR3 sequences, 20% to 25% of them seen just once. Time point specified: persistent/refractory GD, antithyroid drugs over 5 years with positive TRAb. From PBMCs, RNA was extracted and then used to make the TCR library. The specimen was peripheral blood mononuclear cells (PBMCs), collected when the disease was refractory, from a patient treated with antithyroid drugs. These receptors were obtained from a female donor with Graves disease.

The chain combines TRBV20-1 with TRBJ2-7; D possibly corresponds to TRBD2 (6 bases). Germline V lookup: CDR1 DFQATT, CDR2 SNEGSKA (reference sequence). The CDR3 extends over 13 amino acids. Trimming took off 0 bases at V and 5 bases at J, with 11 bases between the two ends. The CDR3, as DNA: TGCAGTGCTAGAGATGGCGGGGCCCACGAGCAGTACTTC. This encodes CSARDGGAHEQYF.

This clonotype was seen many times. Mismatch with germline at one junction end may stem from a read error. This sequence joins TRBV2 and TRBJ2-7; the D call may be TRBD1 or TRBD2 (5 bases each). The CDR3 runs to 13 residues. CDR1 and CDR2 from the germline V gene are SNHLY and FYNNEI. CDR3 DNA sequence: TGTGCCAGCAGTCGGGACCAGTTTTACGAGCAGTGCTTC. Its translation is CASSRDQFYEQCF.

This clonotype has ten or more counts. The chain carries TRBV6-5 and TRBJ1-5; D not resolved. The CDR3 is 11 amino acids. CDR1 MNHEY and CDR2 SVGAGI come from the germline V gene. V was clipped by 3 bases and J by 7 bases, with 4 bases between them. The CDR3 sequence is CASSYPQPQHF. The CDR3 DNA reads TGTGCCAGCAGTTATCCGCAGCCCCAGCATTTT.

A few counts support this clonotype. This chain links TRBV7-2 with TRBJ2-2, with D perhaps TRBD1 or TRBD2 (5 bases each). Germline V lookup: CDR1 SGHTA, CDR2 FQGNSA. This CDR3 contains 15 residues. Deletions cut 5 bases from V and 8 bases from J, with 18 bases between. CDR3 coding DNA: TGTGCCAGCAGCATGACAGAGGGCTCCTTGGGGGAGCTGTTTTTT. Translation gives CASSMTEGSLGELFF. The whole variable domain, filled in from reference TRBV7-2 and TRBJ2-2, reads GAGVSQSPSNKVTEKGKDVELRCDPISGHTALYWYRQSLGQGLEFLIYFQGNSAPDKSGLPSDRFSAERTGGSVSTLTIQRTQQEDSAVYLCASSMTEGSLGELFFGEGSRLTVL.

This chain connects TRBV5-4 to TRBJ2-5, with a tentative D call TRBD2 (6 bases). The CDR3 extends over 16 amino acids. Trimming removed 2 bases from V and 5 bases from J, with 19 bases in between. Germline lookup yields CDR1 SGHNT and CDR2 YYREEE (reference sequence). The DNA of the CDR3 is TGTGCCAGCAGCTTCCCACCTGGGCGGGGAGAGGAGACCCAGTACTTC. Its translation is CASSFPPGRGEETQYF.

The table lists this clonotype with a few counts. The chain employs TRBV19 and TRBJ2-7, with D perhaps matching TRBD2 (5 bases). V gave up 0 bases and J gave up 5 bases, with 14 bases separating them. Germline V gene lookup returns CDR1 LNHDA and CDR2 SQIVND (reference sequence). The CDR3 has 15 amino acids. CDR3 amino acids: CASSIDNGVLDEQYF. The CDR3, as DNA: TGTGCCAGTAGTATAGATAACGGGGTCTTGGACGAGCAGTACTTC. Full variable domain (rest looked up from reference TRBV19 and TRBJ2-7): DGGITQSPKYLFRKEGQNVTLSCEQNLNHDAMYWYRQDPGQGLRLIYYSQIVNDFQKGDIAEGYSVSREKKESFPLTVTSAQKNPTAFYLCASSIDNGVLDEQYFGPGTRLTVT.

A remark on this clonotype: With a much larger clone just one base away, this may be a read error. The rearrangement joins TRBV11-2 to TRBJ2-7, with 10 bases lining up with TRBD1. The CDR3 spans 13 residues. Per germline, CDR1 SGHAT and CDR2 FQNNGV. This CDR3 reads CASSWDRGYERYF. The CDR3 nucleotides are TGTGCCAGCAGCTGGGACAGGGGCTACGAGCGGTACTTC.

This clonotype appeared many times. The chain couples TRBV6-1 to TRBJ1-2; 9 nucleotides line up with TRBD1. Germline trimming cut 10 bases from V and 2 bases from J; bases unmatched to any gene: 5. This CDR3 spans 13 amino acids. Germline V gene lookup returns CDR1 MNHNS and CDR2 SASEGT. The chain's CDR3 is CAIGTGLNYGYTF. The CDR3 DNA is TGTGCCATCGGGACAGGGCTAAACTATGGCTACACCTTC.

In this sample, this clonotype turned up many times. The gene calls are TRBV12-3 or TRBV12-4 and TRBJ1-2; D not resolved. The CDR3 length is 13 residues. V dropped 5 bases and J dropped 8 bases, with 15 bases sitting between them. This CDR3 is CASSPHREMGYTF. The CDR3 bases are TGTGCCAGCAGTCCCCACAGAGAAATGGGCTACACCTTC.

A few counts support this clonotype. The rearrangement joins TRBV19 to TRBJ2-7, with 7 bases that match TRBD1. Germline V gives CDR1 LNHDA, CDR2 SQIVND (reference sequence). V shed 5 bases, J shed 3 bases, and the junction held 4 bases outside the gene matches. CDR3 length equals 13 residues. This chain's CDR3 is CASSWDRYYEQYF. The CDR3 DNA sequence: TGTGCCAGTAGTTGGGACAGATACTACGAGCAGTACTTC.

This clonotype was counted only a few times. This sequence joins TRBV28 and TRBJ1-3, with TRBD1 as a possible D gene (6 bases). CDR1 is MDHEN and CDR2 is SYDVKM in the germline V gene. CDR3 length equals 14 residues. The V end lost 6 bases, the J end lost 0 bases, and 9 bases lay between the germline ends. The CDR3 is CASSNRDSGNTIYF. DNA for the CDR3: TGTGCCAGCAGCAACAGGGACTCTGGAAACACCATATATTTT.

CDR3 region: CASSFSTTNEKLFF. CDR3 nucleotide sequence: TGTGCCAGCAGCTTTTCTACAACTAATGAAAAACTGTTTTTT. V usage is TRBV5-5 and J usage is TRBJ1-4; D unclear. Germline loops: CDR1 SGHKS, CDR2 YYEKEE (reference sequence). The CDR3 is 14 amino acids. Deletions cut 2 bases from V and 0 bases from J, with 5 bases between. Full variable domain (remainder filled in from reference TRBV5-5 and TRBJ1-4): DAGVTQSPTHLIKTRGQQVTLRCSPISGHKSVSWYQQVLGQGPQFIFQYYEKEERGRGNFPDRFSARQFPNYSSELNVNALLLGDSALYLCASSFSTTNEKLFFGSGTQLSVL.

This clonotype has only a few counts. The chain is built from TRBV6-1 and TRBJ2-5; weak D call: TRBD1 (6 bases). The germline CDR1 and CDR2 sequences are MNHNS and SASEGT. The V end lost 5 bases, the J end lost 7 bases, and 26 bases lay between the germline ends. There are 17 residues in the CDR3. The DNA for the CDR3 is TGTGCCAGCAGTCACGCTAGTCGGACAGAGAGATTAGGGACCCAGTACTTC. Translating it yields CASSHASRTERLGTQYF.

The chain carries TRBV5-1 and TRBJ1-1; D gene uncertain. From germline, CDR1 is SGHRS and CDR2 YFSETQ. Trimming left V 4 bases short and J 0 bases short, with 10 bases between. The CDR3 has 14 amino acids. CDR3 amino acids: CASSVDYMNTEAFF. The CDR3 nucleotides are TGCGCCAGCAGCGTGGATTACATGAACACTGAAGCTTTCTTT.

The rearrangement joins TRBV11-3 to TRBJ2-7; 9 nucleotides agree with TRBD1. Unmatched junction bases numbered 10, after V lost 5 bases and J lost 5 bases. The germline V gene has CDR1 SGHNT and CDR2 YENEEA. This CDR3 is 15 amino acids long. This CDR3 reads CASSSAGTGNHEQYF. The CDR3 coding sequence is TGTGCCAGCAGCAGTGCCGGGACAGGGAACCACGAGCAGTACTTC.

The genes are TRBV12-3 or TRBV12-4 and TRBJ1-2, with TRBD1 as a possible D gene (6 bases). The ends were cut back, 5 bases at V and 5 bases at J, with 18 bases in the middle. CDR3 length equals 15 residues. The CDR3 DNA reads TGTGCCAGCAGTCTCGGACGCAGGGGAGATTATGGCTACACCTTC. Its protein product is CASSLGRRGDYGYTF.